Detailed here is one TCR beta chain. The antigen remains unidentified. The data are from a study of T-cell reconstitution after alpha-beta-depleted transplantation in children. Study results and limitations: From surviving recipient T cells and thymic progenitors came the high day-60 TCRbeta diversity observed in some patients. Roughly two months post-transplant, alpha-beta T cells reportedly originated from several hundred graft clones that had expanded.

V shed 3 bases and J shed 3 bases, with 15 bases lying between them. This CDR3 has 15 amino acids. Germline V gives CDR1 LGHNA, CDR2 YSLEER. Using unique molecular identifiers, the investigators prepared the TCRbeta library. MiXCR was run by TCRdb on the PCR reads, yielding one entry per CDR3 protein. The repertoire consists of roughly 82,000 distinct CDR3 sequences, with 14% occurring once and the leading ten covering roughly 30%. V and J are TRBV4-3 and TRBJ2-7; D could derive from TRBD1 or TRBD2 (6 bases each). This material consisted of PBMCs, mostly from graft donor cells, taken 180 days after TCRalphabeta/CD19-depleted stem cell transplant. The TCR originated in a male patient between 2 and 15 years old who had a stem cell transplant for acute lymphoblastic leukemia, so the T cells may come from the graft donor. CDR3 region: CASSHGGSRGYEQYF. The CDR3 DNA sequence: TGCGCCAGCAGCCATGGGGGGAGCAGGGGCTACGAGCAGTACTTC.